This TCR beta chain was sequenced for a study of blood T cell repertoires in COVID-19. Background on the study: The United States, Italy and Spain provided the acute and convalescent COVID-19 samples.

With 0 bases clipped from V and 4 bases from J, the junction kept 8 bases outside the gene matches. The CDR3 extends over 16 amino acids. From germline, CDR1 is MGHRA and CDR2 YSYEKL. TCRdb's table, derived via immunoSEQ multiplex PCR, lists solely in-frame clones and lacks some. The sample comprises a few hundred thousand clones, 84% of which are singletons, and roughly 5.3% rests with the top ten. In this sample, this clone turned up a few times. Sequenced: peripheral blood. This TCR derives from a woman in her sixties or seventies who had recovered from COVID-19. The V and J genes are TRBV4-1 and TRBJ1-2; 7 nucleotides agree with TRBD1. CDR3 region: CASSQDPGQSVYGYTF. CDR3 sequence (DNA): TGCGCCAGCAGCCAAGATCCGGGACAGTCCGTCTATGGCTACACCTTC.